One sample yielded the 15 T cell receptor beta chains listed below, sequenced in a study of molecular identifiers for immune sequencing clone quantification. From the PCR reads, TCRdb called clonotypes with MiXCR, one entry per CDR3 protein. The sample records about 640,000 distinct CDR3 sequences, less than 20% being singletons. The sample consisted of naive CD8+ T cells from blood, with Jurkat cell RNA spiked in. Subset described: FACS-sorted CD8+CD4-CCR7+CD45RA+ naive T cells. The receptors come from a human donor in good health. Some libraries in this study had Jurkat cell RNA spiked in.

This clonotype was observed at least ten times. V gene TRBV6-2 or TRBV6-3 combines with J gene TRBJ2-5; 7 bases map to TRBD1. In germline, CDR1 is MNHEY, CDR2 SVGEGT. The CDR3 is 13 residues long. The junction had 2 bases not matched to a gene; V was cut back by 6 bases and J by 1 base. CDR3 nucleotides: TGTGCCAGCAGGCAGGGGGTCCAAGAGACCCAGTACTTC. Protein: CASRQGVQETQYF.

The V call is TRBV19, the J call TRBJ2-1; 7 bases are shared with TRBD1. V was clipped by 7 bases and J by 12 bases; unmatched bases: 9. CDR3 length equals 12 residues. Germline V gene lookup returns CDR1 LNHDA and CDR2 SQIVND (reference sequence). In DNA, the CDR3 is TGTGCCAGTAAACAGGGGTTGGCGGGGCAGTTCTTC. It specifies CASKQGLAGQFF.

This clonotype was recorded at least ten times. The chain links TRBV2 to TRBJ1-5; 9 bases match TRBD1. The CDR3 covers 15 residues. The germline gives CDR1 SNHLY, CDR2 FYNNEI. Trimming cost V 6 bases and J 6 bases; bases outside gene matches: 9. CDR3 sequence (DNA): TGTGCCAGCAGGCTACAGGGGGCGCCGGGTCAGCCCCAGCATTTT. Translation gives CASRLQGAPGQPQHF.

The genes are TRBV11-2 and TRBJ2-7; the D gene could be TRBD1 or TRBD2 (5 bases each). Trimming pared 4 bases from V and 2 bases from J, leaving 12 bases between. Germline-derived CDR1 and CDR2 are SGHAT and FQNNGV. There are 14 residues in the CDR3. The CDR3 loop reads CASSYRWGTYEQYF. CDR3 coding DNA: TGTGCCAGCAGCTATAGGTGGGGGACCTACGAGCAGTACTTC.

This clonotype was found many times. This chain links TRBV12-3 or TRBV12-4 with TRBJ2-7; TRBD2 might be the D (5 bases). This CDR3 has 13 residues. V gave up 3 bases and J gave up 4 bases, with 10 bases separating them. This CDR3 reads CASSFESGYEQYF. The CDR3 DNA follows: TGTGCCAGCAGTTTCGAGAGCGGTTACGAGCAGTACTTC.

This clonotype has a count of ten or more. The chain combines TRBV4-1 with TRBJ2-1, with D unresolved. V was shortened by 2 bases and J by 10 bases, with 27 bases between the two germline ends. Per the germline V gene, CDR1 is MGHRA and CDR2 is YSYEKL. The CDR3 is 18 amino acids. CDR3 DNA: TGCGCCAGCAGCCAAATGCCCCTGACTGAACCCCGACTGTCGGAGCAGTTCTTC. It translates to CASSQMPLTEPRLSEQFF.

This clonotype was found many times. The J gene is TRBJ2-7, the V gene TRBV28; no reliable D call. Looked up from germline, CDR1 is MDHEN and CDR2 is SYDVKM. CDR3 size: 13 residues. V was pared by 2 bases and J by 4 bases, with 9 bases between. For the CDR3, the DNA is TGTGCCAGCAGTTTAATGTTGGGTTACGAGCAGTACTTC. Translating gives CASSLMLGYEQYF.

In this sample, this clonotype turned up once. A much larger clone lies a single base off, so this may be a read error. The rearrangement uses TRBV12-3 or TRBV12-4 and TRBJ1-5, with D maybe TRBD1 (6 bases). The CDR3 runs to 16 residues. This CDR3 is CAGSFSYHTGNQPQHF. CDR3 sequence (DNA): TGTGCCGGCAGTTTCTCTTATCACACAGGGAATCAGCCCCAGCATTTT.

This clonotype was detected many times. The chain employs TRBV13 and TRBJ1-5; 12 nucleotides line up with TRBD1. The ends lost 4 bases at V and 5 bases at J; junction bases unmatched: 3. The CDR3 sequence is 15 residues long. Germline lookup yields CDR1 PRHDT and CDR2 FYEKMQ (reference sequence). The CDR3 coding sequence is TGTGCCAGCAGCTACGGGACAGGGGGCGATCAGCCCCAGCATTTT. Residues: CASSYGTGGDQPQHF.

In this sample, this clonotype turned up many times. This chain uses TRBV5-1 with TRBJ2-7; TRBD2 is a possible D gene (7 bases). Germline V lookup: CDR1 SGHRS, CDR2 YFSETQ. The CDR3 consists of 15 residues. The V end lost 6 bases, the J end lost 0 bases, and 16 bases lay between the germline ends. The CDR3 sequence is CASTQWGGGSYEQYF. The CDR3 coding sequence is TGCGCCAGCACGCAATGGGGGGGCGGCTCCTACGAGCAGTACTTC.

This clonotype was detected only a few times. This sequence joins TRBV7-9 and TRBJ2-7; 12 nucleotides agree with TRBD2. CDR1 is SEHNR and CDR2 is FQNEAQ in the germline V gene (reference sequence). This CDR3 comprises 17 residues. Unmatched junction bases numbered 10, after V lost 5 bases and J lost 2 bases. The CDR3 spells CASSPGTSGSSPYEQYF. The CDR3 nucleotides are TGTGCCAGCAGCCCAGGGACTAGCGGGTCGTCCCCCTACGAGCAGTACTTC.

There are a few counts of this clonotype. One junction end disagrees with the germline gene, perhaps due to a read error. The chain carries TRBV20-1 and TRBJ2-7; D is unclear. CDR1 is DFQATT and CDR2 is SNEGSKA in the germline V gene (reference sequence). This CDR3 is 14 amino acids long. The CDR3 here is CGARDIGGSYEQYF. DNA for the CDR3: TGCGGTGCTAGAGATATAGGTGGGTCCTACGAGCAGTACTTC.

On this clonotype: A much larger clone sits a single nucleotide away, making a read error possible. The chain combines TRBV15 with TRBJ1-1; D is uncertain. Germline loops: CDR1 LNHNV, CDR2 YYDKDF (reference sequence). The CDR3 loop spans 15 amino acids. CDR3 nucleotide sequence: TGTGCCGCCAGCAGATTTGTCATAACTAACACTGAAGCTTTCTTT. Its translation is CAASRFVITNTEAFF.

This clonotype appeared many times. The gene calls are TRBV6-2 or TRBV6-3 and TRBJ2-7; perhaps TRBD1 as D (6 bases). Germline-derived CDR1 and CDR2 are MNHEY and SVGEGT. The V gene lost 5 bases and the J gene lost 4 bases, with 15 bases spanning the gap. This CDR3 is built from 14 residues. CDR3 protein: CASSVQGVGYEQYF. The CDR3 DNA is TGTGCCAGCAGTGTACAGGGAGTCGGGTACGAGCAGTACTTC.

The sample holds many counts of this clonotype. V is TRBV5-1 and J is TRBJ1-1; 7 nucleotides match TRBD1. CDR3 length: 15 amino acids. CDR1 is SGHRS and CDR2 is YFSETQ in the germline V gene. J was trimmed by 6 bases and V by 2 bases; bases with no gene match: 10. CDR3 in amino acids: CASSFNQGGDPEAFF. CDR3 DNA: TGCGCCAGCAGCTTTAATCAGGGGGGTGACCCTGAAGCTTTCTTT.